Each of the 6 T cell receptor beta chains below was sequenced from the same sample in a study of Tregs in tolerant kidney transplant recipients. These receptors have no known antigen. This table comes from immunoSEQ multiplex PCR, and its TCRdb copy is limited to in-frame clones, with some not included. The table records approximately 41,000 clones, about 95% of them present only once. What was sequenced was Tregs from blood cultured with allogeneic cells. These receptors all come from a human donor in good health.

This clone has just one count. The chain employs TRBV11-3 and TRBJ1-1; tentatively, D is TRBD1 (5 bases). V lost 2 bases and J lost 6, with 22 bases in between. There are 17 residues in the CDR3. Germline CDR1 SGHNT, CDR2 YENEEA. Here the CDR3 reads CASSLRERGYEWAEAFF. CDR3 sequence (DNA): TGTGCCAGCAGCTTAAGAGAAAGGGGCTACGAATGGGCTGAAGCTTTCTTT.

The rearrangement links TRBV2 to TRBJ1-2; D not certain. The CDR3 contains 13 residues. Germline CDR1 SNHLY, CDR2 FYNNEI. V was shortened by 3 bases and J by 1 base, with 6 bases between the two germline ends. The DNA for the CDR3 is TGTGCCAGCAGTGATTCCGTTAACTATGGCTACACCTTC. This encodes CASSDSVNYGYTF. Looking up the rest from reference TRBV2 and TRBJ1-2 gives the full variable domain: EPEVTQTPSHQVTQMGQEVILRCVPISNHLYFYWYRQILGQKVEFLVSFYNNEISEKSEIFDDQFSVERPDGSNFTLKIRSTKLEDSAMYFCASSDSVNYGYTFGSGTRLTVV.

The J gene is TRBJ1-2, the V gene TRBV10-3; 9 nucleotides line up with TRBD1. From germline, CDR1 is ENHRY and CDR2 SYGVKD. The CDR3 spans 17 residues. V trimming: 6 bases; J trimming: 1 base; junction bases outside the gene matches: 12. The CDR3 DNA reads TGTGCCATCAGAAGGGGCGGACAGGGGACTTTTAACTATGGCTACACCTTC. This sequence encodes CAIRRGGQGTFNYGYTF.

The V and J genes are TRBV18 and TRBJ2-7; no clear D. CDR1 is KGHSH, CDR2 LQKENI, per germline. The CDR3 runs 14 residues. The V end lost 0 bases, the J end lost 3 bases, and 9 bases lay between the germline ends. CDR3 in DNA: TGTGCCAGCTCACCACCAGGGCAGAACTACGAGCAGTACTTC. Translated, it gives CASSPPGQNYEQYF.

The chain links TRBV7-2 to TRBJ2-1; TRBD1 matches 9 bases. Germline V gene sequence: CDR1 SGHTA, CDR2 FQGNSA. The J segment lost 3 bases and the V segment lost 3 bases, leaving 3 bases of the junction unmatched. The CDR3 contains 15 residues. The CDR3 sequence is CASSLEDRGYNEQFF. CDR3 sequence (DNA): TGTGCCAGCAGCTTGGAGGACAGGGGCTACAATGAGCAGTTCTTC.

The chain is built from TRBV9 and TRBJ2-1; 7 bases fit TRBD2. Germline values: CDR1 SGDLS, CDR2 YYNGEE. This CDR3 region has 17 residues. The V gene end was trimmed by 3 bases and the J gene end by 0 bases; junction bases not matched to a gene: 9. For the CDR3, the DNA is TGTGCCAGCAGCGCTAGGTGGGGGGGAAGCTCCTACAATGAGCAGTTCTTC. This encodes CASSARWGGSSYNEQFF. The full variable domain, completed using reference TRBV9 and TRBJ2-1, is DSGVTQTPKHLITATGQRVTLRCSPRSGDLSVYWYQQSLDQGLQFLIQYYNGEERAKGNILERFSAQQFPDLHSELNLSSLELGDSALYFCASSARWGGSSYNEQFFGPGTRLTVL.